Presented here are 3 T cell receptor beta chains from one specimen sequenced in a study of T-cell memory formation after mild COVID-19. TCRdb reanalysed the 5' RACE reads using MiXCR and keeps one entry per CDR3 protein. The table shows approximately 500,000 distinct CDR3 sequences, with 20% to 30% occurring only once. Sequencing was done on a sample of PBMCs or a T cell subset sorted from them (not recorded which). These receptors all stem from an adult woman who had mild COVID-19 (a few samples of this study predate the infection). Cell type and time point are not known.

The chain has TRBV20-1 and TRBJ2-2; D may match TRBD1 or TRBD2 (6 bases each). The CDR3 is made up of 15 amino acids. Germline assignment: CDR1 DFQATT and CDR2 SNEGSKA (reference sequence). V was pared by 0 bases and J by 5 bases, with 13 bases between. The CDR3: CSARDRGRKTGELFF. CDR3 nucleotides: TGCAGTGCTAGAGATCGGGGGCGCAAAACCGGGGAGCTGTTTTTT.

The chain uses TRBV11-3 and TRBJ2-1, with TRBD2 matching over 15 bases. The CDR3 sequence is 19 residues long. Trimming took 5 bases from V and 0 from J; bases not matched to a gene: 8. Germline V gene data show CDR1 as SGHNT and CDR2 as YENEEA. The CDR3 coding sequence is TGTGCCAGCAGCCCCCGGACTAGCGGGAGGGGGAACTCCTACAATGAGCAGTTCTTC. Protein product: CASSPRTSGRGNSYNEQFF.

A few counts support this clonotype. The chain links TRBV18 to TRBJ1-2; the match to TRBD1 covers 10 bases. Germline V gene sequence: CDR1 KGHSH, CDR2 LQKENI. V lost 4 bases to trimming and J lost 2 bases; unmatched junction nucleotides: 1. The CDR3 runs to 14 residues. CDR3 nucleotide sequence: TGTGCCAGCTCACGACAGGGGGCAAACTATGGCTACACCTTC. The encoded protein is CASSRQGANYGYTF.